This TCR beta chain was sequenced for a study of beta chain features in type 1 diabetes listed by TCRdb under 2018. For the study in its entirety: Mean age, gender distribution, total cell number and subset yield were not different between patients and healthy donors. A total of about 99,000,000 sorted cells were examined across all samples, and RNA yield correlated strongly with the number of cells per subset. In the study, TCRB repertoires of sorted circulating CD4+ T cell subsets from recently diagnosed type 1 diabetes patients were compared with those of matched healthy donors. Naive and central memory subsets were obtained from all 30 or so donors, but regulatory and stem cell-like memory subsets were isolated from only 8 patients and 8 healthy donors. Overall study results and their limits: Because the HLA sub-analyses included only small numbers of individuals, any influence of HLA type on TCRB rearrangement was left unresolved. Naive, central memory and regulatory TCRB repertoires appeared to be more alike among patients than among healthy donors. PCR might favor shorter templates, but patient and control samples were amplified and corrected together, so any skew would affect both groups equally. Sequencing cDNA rather than genomic DNA could over-represent highly expressing activated cells, although activation and CD3 levels did not differ between groups. Fewer insertions and more nucleotide deletions at VDJ recombination sites were observed in patients with type 1 diabetes, implying thymic rearrangement abnormalities. In all four CD4+ subsets, TCRB CDR3 length was moderately but significantly shorter in type 1 diabetes patients.

About this clone itself: Its antigen specificity is not known. No much larger clone exists at a distance of one base, and base qualities are not known.

The High Capacity cDNA Reverse Transcription Kit was used to reverse transcribe all of the isolated RNA, meaning that expressed TCRB transcripts were what got sequenced. Naive, central memory and regulatory T cell samples underwent deep immunoSEQ sequencing, averaging about 3.5 million total reads per sample. Sorted cells were lysed in RLT buffer, and RNA was extracted using DNase-treated RNeasy Micro or Mini kits according to cell number. To prevent cross-contamination, each cell subset was processed individually, whereas patient and healthy donor samples were processed jointly. The immunoSEQ multiplex PCR was used to amplify TCRB sequences from cDNA, yielding 87-bp fragments that span the CDR3 region. Sequencing of the amplicons was done on the Illumina HiSeq platform. Under the source paper's analysis protocol: Synthetic template baselines were used to correct PCR bias computationally, reads within Hamming distance 2 were collapsed together, and singletons that could not be merged were discarded. By aligning reads against IMGT, V, D and J genes, CDR3 length, and insertions or deletions at six rearrangement sites were assigned. Clonotype counts were normalized to sorted cell number within each subset before computing true diversity and Gini coefficients with the tcR R package. The overlap coefficient, calculated on TCRB nucleotide sequences, was used to measure repertoire sharing. Out-of-frame TCRB sequences from naive cells were analyzed to stand in for the pre-selection repertoire. TCRdb obtained this table from immuneACCESS and retained in-frame rearrangements with V and J assigned. These tables miss some clones; where compared with another copy, unresolved V genes account for less than half of the shortfall, and the remainder is unexplained. V and J calls and clone size are those listed in that table; D and trimming were worked out from the DNA. In all, the sample holds around 280,000 clones, and around 16% of those were seen once. The ten largest account for approximately 0.015% of the sample.

Each donor gave one peripheral blood draw, averaging around 120 mL, which was collected into heparinised tubes. Using a panel that included CD45RO, CCR7, CD25, CD127, CD95 and CD27, naive, central memory, regulatory and stem cell-like memory CD4+ T cells were sorted on a BD FACSAria II. A purity above 95% was achieved for all sorted populations. PBMCs were separated immediately by Lymphoprep density gradient centrifugation and were stained directly, without being cultured. So that batch effects would be minimized, each experiment stained and sorted samples in pairs, pairing one healthy donor with one patient. The receptor was derived from a man between 18 and 35 years old with type 1 diabetes. Input material: naive CD4+ T cells from blood. The cell subset or site label corresponds to: true naive CD4+ T cells.

The nucleotide sequence reads as follows: TGTGCCAGCAGCTTACGGACAGGGGCAAATAATGAGCAGTTCTTC. Translated, this is CASSLRTGANNEQFF. The rearranged chain carries TRBV7-2 and TRBJ2-1, with 9 central nucleotides matching TRBD1. CDR1 and CDR2, per the germline V gene, are SGHTA and FQGNSA. V has 2 bases trimmed and J has 7 bases trimmed; junction bases matching no gene number 6. The CDR3 runs 15 residues from the cysteine to the phenylalanine. Just the 45-base CDR3 DNA is kept, in frame starting at base 1.